Listed below are T cell receptor beta chains from one sample, sequenced in a study of cytomegalovirus exposure and HLA in healthy donors. TCRdb keeps only in-frame clones here, not all; method: immunoSEQ multiplex PCR. Its table lists 20,000 or so clones. Sequencing used PBMCs. These receptors originate from a man between 60 and 75 years old in good health and CMV-seropositive. CDR3s include the opening cysteine and the closing phenylalanine or tryptophan. The order of the fields is V gene, J gene, D gene, CDR3 protein, CDR3 DNA. A D gene is named only where the DNA matches it firmly.

TRBV2	TRBJ2-5	-	CASSDGRSRETQYF	TGTGCCAGCAGTGATGGAAGGAGCAGAGAGACCCAGTACTTC
TRBV5-5	TRBJ2-7	-	CASSFPGNEQYF	TGTGCCAGCAGCTTCCCAGGGAATGAGCAGTACTTC
TRBV7-8	TRBJ1-5	TRBD1	CASTTDRRSNQPQHF	TGTGCCAGCACCACGGACAGGCGATCCAATCAGCCCCAGCATTTT
TRBV6-5	TRBJ1-1	TRBD1	CASSYTRTGGKTEAFF	TGTGCCAGCAGTTACACCCGGACAGGGGGCAAGACTGAAGCTTTCTTT
TRBV6-1	TRBJ2-4	-	CASSVRLGGADIQYF	TGTGCCAGCAGTGTCCGTTTGGGGGGGGCGGACATTCAGTACTTC
TRBV5-1	TRBJ1-1	TRBD1	CASTDRGSNTEAFF	TGCGCCAGCACCGACAGGGGGTCGAACACTGAAGCTTTCTTT
TRBV30	TRBJ1-1	-	CAWSVAGADSTEAFF	TGTGCCTGGAGTGTTGCAGGGGCGGATTCCACTGAAGCTTTCTTT
TRBV27	TRBJ1-1	TRBD1	CASSPLPGQGGTNTEAFF	TGTGCCAGCAGTCCCCTACCCGGACAGGGGGGGACGAACACTGAAGCTTTCTTT
TRBV4-2	TRBJ2-1	-	CASSQDSNEQFF	TGTGCCAGCAGCCAAGATAGTAATGAGCAGTTCTTC
TRBV19	TRBJ1-4	-	CASKAGYNEKLFF	TGTGCCAGTAAGGCGGGGTATAATGAAAAACTGTTTTTT
TRBV7-2	TRBJ2-7	-	CASSLVGRTYEQYF	TGTGCCAGCAGCTTAGTGGGCAGGACCTACGAGCAGTACTTC
TRBV9	TRBJ2-7	-	CASSQGGGATLYEQYF	TGTGCCAGCAGTCAAGGGGGTGGGGCGACGCTCTACGAGCAGTACTTC
TRBV18	TRBJ2-7	TRBD1	CASSPGTDYEQYF	TGTGCCAGCTCACCCGGGACAGACTACGAGCAGTACTTC
TRBV4-1	TRBJ2-3	TRBD2	CASSQGGLVTDTQYF	TGCGCCAGCAGCCAAGGAGGACTAGTCACAGATACGCAGTATTTT
TRBV11-3	TRBJ2-7	TRBD1	CASSKDRDPHYEQYF	TGTGCCAGCAGCAAAGACAGGGACCCGCACTACGAGCAGTACTTC
TRBV18	TRBJ1-4	-	CASSPTIQATNEKLFF	TGTGCCAGCTCACCCACCATCCAGGCAACTAATGAAAAACTGTTTTTT
TRBV5-1	TRBJ1-5	TRBD1	CASSLGTGGGGPQHF	TGCGCCAGCAGCCTGGGGACAGGGGGAGGGGGGCCCCAGCATTTT
TRBV19	TRBJ1-2	-	CASMTRGVNYGYTF	TGTGCCAGTATGACCCGGGGGGTCAACTATGGCTACACCTTC
TRBV5-6	TRBJ2-5	-	CASSLYGSAETQYF	TGTGCCAGCAGCTTGTATGGTAGCGCCGAGACCCAGTACTTC
TRBV18	TRBJ2-7	-	CASSPSDWPYEQYF	TGTGCCAGCTCACCTTCGGACTGGCCCTACGAGCAGTACTTC
TRBV5-1	TRBJ2-4	TRBD1	CASSSLTGALNIQYF	TGCGCCAGCAGCAGCTTGACAGGGGCCCTAAACATTCAGTACTTC
TRBV25-1	TRBJ2-7	TRBD1	CASSARTGRSSYEQYF	TGTGCCAGCAGTGCCCGGACAGGGAGAAGCTCCTACGAGCAGTACTTC
TRBV10-3	TRBJ2-2	TRBD1	CAISWTGAAGELFF	TGTGCCATCAGTTGGACAGGGGCGGCCGGGGAGCTGTTTTTT
TRBV14	TRBJ2-1	TRBD2	CASSPLGRGNEQFF	TGTGCCAGCAGCCCCCTCGGGAGGGGGAATGAGCAGTTCTTC
TRBV9	TRBJ2-7	TRBD2	CASSLTAGVSYEQYF	TGTGCCAGCAGCCTCACCGCGGGGGTATCCTACGAGCAGTACTTC
TRBV10-3	TRBJ2-7	-	CAISEVASAEQYF	TGTGCCATCAGTGAGGTGGCTAGCGCCGAGCAGTACTTC
TRBV7-8	TRBJ2-2	TRBD2	CASSVRTSEYTGELFF	TGTGCCAGCAGCGTACGGACTAGCGAATATACCGGGGAGCTGTTTTTT
TRBV9	TRBJ1-4	-	CASSVALESSRLFF	TGTGCCAGCAGCGTAGCGCTGGAGTCCTCGCGACTGTTTTTT
TRBV15	TRBJ2-2	-	CATSSRDSNTGELFF	TGTGCCACCAGCAGCCGGGACTCAAACACCGGGGAGCTGTTTTTT
TRBV29-1	TRBJ2-2	-	CSVGHANTGELFF	TGCAGCGTTGGGCACGCGAACACCGGGGAGCTGTTTTTT
TRBV23-1	TRBJ2-6	-	CASSPEPAGQDISGANVLTF	TGCGCCAGCAGTCCCGAACCTGCCGGGCAGGACATCTCTGGGGCCAACGTCCTGACTTTC
TRBV10-3	TRBJ1-5	-	CAISEGQGNQPQHF	TGTGCCATCAGTGAGGGTCAGGGGAACCAGCCCCAGCATTTT
TRBV5-6	TRBJ1-3	-	CASSLDRFSGNTIYF	TGTGCCAGCAGCTTAGATCGGTTCTCTGGAAACACCATATATTTT
TRBV7-9	TRBJ2-7	-	CASSLGAGSYEQYF	TGTGCCAGCAGCTTAGGAGCAGGCTCCTACGAGCAGTACTTC
TRBV7-9	TRBJ1-5	-	CASSLGGGNNQPQHF	TGTGCCAGCAGCTTAGGCGGGGGGAACAATCAGCCCCAGCATTTT
TRBV7-9	TRBJ1-3	-	CASSTDTGSGNTIYF	TGTGCCAGCAGCACCGATACAGGGTCTGGAAACACCATATATTTT
TRBV11-2	TRBJ1-2	TRBD1	CASTTPGTGVHGYTF	TGTGCCAGCACCACTCCAGGAACAGGGGTACATGGCTACACCTTC
TRBV15	TRBJ2-5	-	CATSNSGQETQYF	TGTGCCACCAGCAACAGCGGCCAAGAGACCCAGTACTTC
TRBV28	TRBJ1-2	-	CASSSDSYGYTF	TGTGCCAGCAGTTCGGACAGCTATGGCTACACCTTC